This TCR beta chain appears in the sequencing data of a study of blood T cell repertoires in COVID-19. Study context: Spain, Italy and the United States supplied samples that represented acute and convalescent COVID-19. PBMCs, B-cell-depleted T cells, or T cells were the source of the cDNA or gDNA that made up the material.

In the authors' methods: Amplification with reference gene primers provided the estimates of nucleated cell counts. TCRdb's table, derived via immunoSEQ multiplex PCR, lists solely in-frame clones and lacks some. The V and J calls and clone size come from that table; D and trimming were worked out from the DNA. This table holds about 210,000 clones, around 88% found once. This CDR3 comprises 14 residues. Trimming removed 5 bases at V and 4 bases at J, with 14 bases between. CDR1 SGHAT and CDR2 FQNNGV come from the germline V gene. The clonotype originates from a man in his fifties with active or convalescent COVID-19. V is TRBV11-2 and J is TRBJ1-2; D gene uncertain. The source material was peripheral blood. Written as DNA, the CDR3 is TGTGCCAGCAGCCCCAGAGAGGGTCGCTATGGCTACACCTTC. This gives the protein CASSPREGRYGYTF. The whole variable domain, filled in from reference TRBV11-2 and TRBJ1-2, reads EAGVAQSPRYKIIEKRQSVAFWCNPISGHATLYWYQQILGQGPKLLIQFQNNGVVDDSQLPKDRFSAERLKGVDSTLKIQPAKLEDSAVYLCASSPREGRYGYTFGSGTRLTVV.